This TCR beta chain was sequenced for a study of identical twins. Germline V CDR1 and CDR2: SGHRS, YFSETQ. The CDR3 covers 17 residues. J was trimmed by 8 bases and V by 3 bases; bases with no gene match: 13. Healthy Caucasians, and only they, were the donors. A universal primer site arose from template switching, and cDNA bore unique molecular identifiers. Using its own MiXCR run on the 5' RACE reads, TCRdb lists one record per CDR3 protein. The data show 500,000 or so distinct CDR3 sequences, approximately 15% seen once. This clonotype has just a few counts. These data were likewise used in another study, on yellow fever vaccine responses in identical twins. That source notes: Among the twins, the vaccine T cell response reportedly seemed partly convergent and partly personalized.

The sample consisted of CD4+ T cells sorted from blood. This TCR was sampled from a woman aged 18-29 years in good health. The J gene is TRBJ2-1, the V gene TRBV5-1; 11 nucleotides match TRBD2. CDR3 amino acids: CASSWIISGTSGDEQFF. CDR3 bases: TGCGCCAGCAGCTGGATTATTTCCGGGACTAGCGGCGATGAGCAGTTCTTC.